The present T cell receptor (beta chain) was sequenced within a study of cytomegalovirus exposure and HLA in healthy donors. Study at large: HLA-typed donors were the source of some 80 million unique TCRs, which an early data release held.

The primer mix had 60 Vbeta and 13 Jbeta primers. The table came from immunoSEQ multiplex PCR; TCRdb's copy has only in-frame clones and leaves some out. In the table there are roughly 220,000 clones, about 70% of which are singletons. As regards this clone: What it binds is not known.

The germline CDR1 and CDR2 sequences are MGHDK and SYGVNS. Trimming removed 5 bases from V and 3 bases from J, with 17 bases in between. The CDR3 totals 16 residues. Overall study results and limits: Investigators reported approximately 170 TCR beta chains as tied to cytomegalovirus. Several V segments, TRBV6-2 and TRBV6-3 among them, could not be told apart and were dropped. Fewer N-insertions than the roughly 670-donor mean were reportedly shown by an Asian-associated ancestry cluster in a later analysis.

The clonotype was recovered from a woman in her twenties or thirties in good health and CMV-seronegative. The V call is TRBV25-1, the J call TRBJ1-3; maybe TRBD1 (6 bases). Sequenced: PBMCs. The CDR3 DNA is TGTGCCAGCAGTAACCGGGACACCCCCCGTGGAAACACCATATATTTT. Translating gives CASSNRDTPRGNTIYF.